The 14 T cell receptor beta chains in this list originate from one sample, sequenced in a study of regulatory T cells in long-lasting Graves disease. The time point was: newly diagnosed GD, antithyroid drugs for less than 3 months. Generation of the TCR library employed RNA extracted from PBMCs. Sequencing libraries for TCR beta were prepared with iRepertoire HTBI primers and Arm-PCR of CDR3 regions. TCRdb re-derived calls from the multiplex PCR reads in MiXCR, one entry per CDR3 protein. The data contain under 700,000 distinct CDR3 sequences, about 16% of them seen just once; the ten biggest clones take up about 25%. The same sample was also used in a study of T cells in Graves' hyperthyroidism and ophthalmopathy.

Sequences were derived from peripheral blood mononuclear cells (PBMCs), sampled at new diagnosis, from a patient treated with antithyroid drugs. These receptors originate from a woman aged 35-65 years with Graves disease.

This clonotype was counted many times. J is TRBJ1-4 and V is TRBV20-1; weak D call: TRBD1 (6 bases). Looked up from germline, CDR1 is DFQATT and CDR2 is SNEGSKA (reference sequence). The CDR3 is 15 amino acids. Trimming shortened V by 3 bases and J by 3 bases, and 14 bases separated the two germline ends. CDR3 sequence: CSASVLGGANEKLFF. The CDR3 DNA reads TGCAGTGCTAGTGTCTTGGGGGGCGCTAATGAAAAACTGTTTTTT.

This clonotype has more than one count but fewer than ten. The J gene is TRBJ2-7, the V gene TRBV7-9, with a tentative D call TRBD2 (6 bases). Per the germline V gene, CDR1 is SEHNR and CDR2 is FQNEAQ (reference sequence). The CDR3 has 12 amino acids. Trimming shortened V by 1 base and J by 6 bases, and 7 bases separated the two germline ends. The CDR3: CASSLEGGEQYF. The CDR3 DNA is TGTGCCAGCAGCTTAGAGGGAGGCGAGCAGTACTTC. Looking up the rest from reference TRBV7-9 and TRBJ2-7 gives the full variable domain: DTGVSQNPRHKITKRGQNVTFRCDPISEHNRLYWYRQTLGQGPEFLTYFQNEAQLEKSRLLSDRFSAERPKGSFSTLEIQRTEQGDSAMYLCASSLEGGEQYFGPGTRLTVT.

This clonotype showed up many times. The chain joins TRBV11-2 to TRBJ1-2, with D tentatively TRBD1 (6 bases). V shed 5 bases and J shed 4 bases, with 20 bases lying between them. Looked up from germline, CDR1 is SGHAT and CDR2 is FQNNGV. This CDR3 comprises 16 residues. The CDR3 DNA is TGTGCCAGCAGCCCTCTCCCCGGGGGCGTAGGCTATGGCTACACCTTC. Its protein product is CASSPLPGGVGYGYTF.

There are many counts of this clonotype. The rearrangement links TRBV5-1 to TRBJ2-1; a weak D match, TRBD1 (5 bases). Per the germline V gene, CDR1 is SGHRS and CDR2 is YFSETQ. This CDR3 comprises 17 residues. V lost 0 bases and J 2 bases, leaving 15 bases between the germline ends. In nucleotides, the CDR3 is TGCGCCAGCAGCTTGGCCGTGAGACAGAACGCCTACAATGAGCAGTTCTTC. It specifies CASSLAVRQNAYNEQFF.

Only a few counts were recorded for this clonotype. The chain employs TRBV10-3 and TRBJ1-2, with 8 bases lining up with TRBD1. This CDR3 comprises 15 residues. V lost 7 bases to trimming and J lost 7 bases; unmatched junction nucleotides: 14. Per germline, CDR1 ENHRY and CDR2 SYGVKD. Here the CDR3 reads CAITSPGTGLGGYTF. In DNA form, the CDR3 reads TGTGCCATCACTTCCCCCGGGACAGGTCTTGGTGGCTACACCTTC.

The chain joins TRBV11-2 to TRBJ2-5; maybe TRBD1 (5 bases). The V and J ends lost 0 bases and 2 bases respectively, with 10 bases between them. Germline CDR1 reads SGHAT; CDR2 reads FQNNGV. The CDR3 extends over 15 amino acids. The CDR3 loop is CASSLEAGQQETQYF. As DNA, the CDR3 is TGTGCCAGCAGCTTAGAAGCAGGGCAACAAGAGACCCAGTACTTC.

In its sample, this clonotype was seen many times. CDR3 coding DNA: TGTGCCATGAGCGGGGGGCACACAGATACGCAGTATTTT. This sequence encodes CAMSGGHTDTQYF. J is TRBJ2-3 and V is TRBV28, with TRBD2 identical over 9 bases. There are 13 residues in the CDR3. CDR1 and CDR2 from the germline V gene are MDHEN and SYDVKM. The V gene end was trimmed by 10 bases and the J gene end by 2 bases; junction bases not matched to a gene: 4.

This clonotype was recorded many times. The chain recombines TRBV6-1 with TRBJ2-1; weak D call: TRBD2 (5 bases). V gave up 8 bases and J gave up 12 bases, with 17 bases separating them. Germline assignment: CDR1 MNHNS and CDR2 SASEGT. This CDR3 is 12 amino acids long. In nucleotides, the CDR3 is TGTGCCAGCGAACGGGGAGAGGGTCGGCAGTTCTTC. It specifies CASERGEGRQFF.

This clonotype has just a few counts. The chain employs TRBV6-5 and TRBJ2-2; D remains unclear. The CDR3 sequence is 15 residues long. V was clipped by 2 bases and J by 0 bases, with 7 bases between them. Germline-derived CDR1 and CDR2 are MNHEY and SVGAGI. The CDR3 reads CASSYGSSNTGELFF. The CDR3 DNA reads TGTGCCAGCAGTTACGGCAGTTCGAACACCGGGGAGCTGTTTTTT.

This sequence joins TRBV6-2 or TRBV6-3 and TRBJ2-7; D is uncertain. This CDR3 contains 13 residues. Germline-derived CDR1 and CDR2 are MNHEY and SVGEGT. The V and J ends lost 5 bases and 2 bases respectively, with 10 bases between them. The CDR3 DNA is TGTGCCAGCAGTGCCCGGAAGACCTACGAGCAGTACTTC. Protein sequence: CASSARKTYEQYF.

This sequence joins TRBV5-5 and TRBJ1-2; D gene ambiguous. This CDR3 comprises 11 residues. CDR1 and CDR2 from the germline V gene are SGHKS and YYEKEE (reference sequence). V lost 4 bases, J lost 3 bases, and 4 bases lay in between. In DNA form, the CDR3 reads TGTGCCAGCAGCCACGACTATGGCTACACCTTC. It is translated as CASSHDYGYTF.

This clonotype was seen a handful of times. The J gene is TRBJ2-5, the V gene TRBV9; 9 bases are a match to TRBD2. Germline trimming cut 0 bases from V and 5 bases from J; bases unmatched to any gene: 11. Germline assignment: CDR1 SGDLS and CDR2 YYNGEE. The CDR3 loop spans 17 amino acids. The DNA for the CDR3 is TGTGCCAGCAGCGTAGATTCTGGCGGGGGGGCCTGGGAGACCCAGTACTTC. Its translation: CASSVDSGGGAWETQYF.

This clonotype has at least ten counts. This chain uses TRBV11-2 with TRBJ2-3; 8 nucleotides match TRBD1. The V gene's germline CDR1 is SGHAT and CDR2 FQNNGV. The CDR3 length is 17 residues. V dropped 6 bases and J dropped 2; count of bases not matched to a gene: 13. Here the CDR3 reads CASRPQARGLPTDTQYF. CDR3 nucleotides: TGTGCCAGCAGACCCCAGGCCAGGGGGCTCCCCACAGATACGCAGTATTTT.

V and J are TRBV19 and TRBJ2-3, with D possibly matching TRBD2 (6 bases). Trimming shortened V by 6 bases and J by 2 bases, and 12 bases separated the two germline ends. The germline V gene has CDR1 LNHDA and CDR2 SQIVND (reference sequence). This CDR3 contains 14 residues. Written as DNA, the CDR3 is TGTGCCAGTAGCCCGGGACTTTTCACAGATACGCAGTATTTT. Protein sequence: CASSPGLFTDTQYF.